This entry lists 21 T cell receptor beta chains sequenced from one sample in a study of blood T cell repertoires in COVID-19. TCRdb's table, derived via immunoSEQ multiplex PCR, lists solely in-frame clones and lacks some. The sample contains about 190,000 clones, roughly 80% of which appear only once. The specimen was peripheral blood. All receptors derive from a man aged 55-75 years with acute or convalescent COVID-19.

V gene TRBV6-5 combines with J gene TRBJ2-7, with 9 bases that match TRBD2. CDR1 is MNHEY and CDR2 is SVGAGI in the germline V gene. J lost 4 bases, V lost 10 bases, and 8 bases had no gene match. The CDR3 is made up of 13 amino acids. The CDR3, as DNA: TGTGCCACCTTCGGGACTAGCTGGTACGAGCAGTACTTC. It codes for CATFGTSWYEQYF.

The rearrangement links TRBV5-4 to TRBJ2-1, with TRBD2 identical over 10 bases. The CDR3 is made up of 15 amino acids. Germline CDR1 SGHNT, CDR2 YYREEE (reference sequence). V lost 4 bases and J lost 7; bases outside the gene matches: 8. The CDR3 bases are TGTGCCAGCAGCCCCGGGACTAGCGCTAAGAATGAGCAGTTCTTC. Amino acid sequence: CASSPGTSAKNEQFF.

The V gene is TRBV19, the J gene TRBJ2-1; 11 nucleotides line up with TRBD2. The CDR3 is 15 residues long. The ends lost 7 bases at V and 8 bases at J; junction bases unmatched: 10. Germline assignment: CDR1 LNHDA and CDR2 SQIVND (reference sequence). CDR3 residues: CASTLLAGESYEQFF. CDR3 DNA: TGTGCCAGTACCTTACTAGCGGGAGAGTCGTATGAGCAGTTCTTC.

This clone was observed a handful of times. The gene calls are TRBV27 and TRBJ2-5; 8 positions agree with TRBD2. Germline V lookup: CDR1 MNHEY, CDR2 SMNVEV (reference sequence). V lost 6 bases and J lost 5; bases outside the gene matches: 5. This CDR3 is 13 amino acids long. The CDR3 loop is CASSHRLAETQYF. The CDR3 DNA follows: TGTGCCAGCAGCCACCGACTAGCGGAGACCCAGTACTTC.

This chain joins TRBV7-8 and TRBJ2-1, with no clear D. V was pared by 6 bases and J by 2 bases, with 2 bases between. This CDR3 contains 11 residues. Looked up from germline, CDR1 is SGHVS and CDR2 is FQNEAQ. The CDR3 sequence: CASSTYNEQFF. CDR3 nucleotides: TGTGCCAGCAGTACCTACAATGAGCAGTTCTTC.

This clone was observed once. The V and J genes are TRBV29-1 and TRBJ2-1; 12 nucleotides agree with TRBD2. J gave up 7 bases and V 3 bases, and 4 bases lay outside the gene matches. This CDR3 spans 14 amino acids. The germline CDR1 and CDR2 sequences are SQVTM and ANQGSEA. The CDR3 is CSVDTSGRRNEQFF. As DNA, the CDR3 is TGCAGCGTTGACACTAGCGGGAGGAGGAATGAGCAGTTCTTC.

The chain recombines TRBV6-5 with TRBJ1-1, with TRBD1 identical over 11 bases. The CDR3 is 15 amino acids. V was clipped by 0 bases and J by 10 bases; unmatched bases: 7. CDR1 MNHEY and CDR2 SVGAGI come from the germline V gene. CDR3 region: CASSYSPGQGVRAFF. CDR3 sequence (DNA): TGTGCCAGCAGTTACTCTCCGGGACAGGGGGTGAGAGCTTTCTTT.

The J gene is TRBJ2-5, the V gene TRBV4-3; 10 nucleotides align to TRBD1. The CDR3 is 17 amino acids. CDR1 and CDR2 (germline): LGHNA, YSLEER. The V gene end was trimmed by 0 bases and the J gene end by 5 bases; junction bases not matched to a gene: 9. CDR3 sequence reads: CASSQEGDRGSGETQYF. Here the CDR3 DNA reads TGCGCCAGCAGCCAAGAGGGGGACAGGGGTTCTGGGGAGACCCAGTACTTC.

This chain joins TRBV28 and TRBJ1-5, with 7 bases fitting TRBD1. The CDR3 is made up of 15 amino acids. V shed 3 bases, J shed 6 bases, and the junction held 8 bases outside the gene matches. Germline assignment: CDR1 MDHEN and CDR2 SYDVKM. The CDR3, as DNA: TGTGCCAGCAGTTTTCCGACAGGGATTAGTCAGCCCCAGCATTTT. Protein: CASSFPTGISQPQHF.

The rearrangement uses TRBV4-1 and TRBJ2-3; TRBD2 matches at 8 bases. CDR3 length: 17 amino acids. Germline loops: CDR1 MGHRA, CDR2 YSYEKL. The ends lost 2 bases at V and 0 bases at J; junction bases unmatched: 7. The CDR3 reads CASSQITGGGSTDTQYF. CDR3 nucleotides: TGCGCCAGCAGCCAAATTACCGGGGGGGGTAGCACAGATACGCAGTATTTT.

A word on this clone: At the DNA level, this CDR3 is encoded by other sequences in the same sample as well. The genes are TRBV24-1 and TRBJ2-5; tentative D call: TRBD2 (6 bases). Trimming removed 3 bases from V and 5 bases from J, with 9 bases in between. The V gene's germline CDR1 is KGHDR and CDR2 SFDVKD. This CDR3 is 13 amino acids long. The CDR3 is CATSDLRGETQYF. Here the CDR3 DNA reads TGTGCCACCAGTGATCTCCGGGGGGAGACCCAGTACTTC.

This clone was observed a few times. The rearrangement links TRBV9 to TRBJ1-2, with a weak D call TRBD1 (5 bases). This CDR3 region has 14 residues. CDR1 is SGDLS and CDR2 is YYNGEE in the germline V gene. Trimming cost V 4 bases and J 5 bases, with 15 bases left between them. CDR3: CASSPQEGRYGYTF. The CDR3 coding sequence is TGTGCCAGCAGCCCCCAAGAGGGGAGGTATGGCTACACCTTC.

The chain is built from TRBV30 and TRBJ1-5; D remains ambiguous. The CDR3 runs to 13 residues. Per germline, CDR1 GTSNPN and CDR2 SVGIG (reference sequence). V was cut by 0 bases and J by 6 bases, with 9 bases left in between. CDR3 bases: TGTGCCTGGAGTGTAGATGGGCGTCAGCCCCAGCATTTT. It is translated as CAWSVDGRQPQHF.

The rearrangement uses TRBV5-6 and TRBJ2-1, with D perhaps TRBD2 (6 bases). The ends were cut back, 3 bases at V and 2 bases at J, with 12 bases in the middle. The germline V gene encodes CDR1 SGHDT and CDR2 YYEEEE. The CDR3 length is 15 residues. The CDR3 DNA is TGTGCCAGCAGCTCTCTGGGGGGAACCTACAATGAGCAGTTCTTC. This codes for CASSSLGGTYNEQFF. The full variable domain, its missing parts supplied by reference TRBV5-6 and TRBJ2-1, is DAGVTQSPTHLIKTRGQQVTLRCSPKSGHDTVSWYQQALGQGPQFIFQYYEEEERQRGNFPDRFSGHQFPNYSSELNVNALLLGDSALYLCASSSLGGTYNEQFFGPGTRLTVL.

V and J are TRBV11-2 and TRBJ2-1; 14 nucleotides agree with TRBD2. V was pared by 3 bases and J by 4 bases, with 5 bases of the junction left unmatched. Germline V lookup: CDR1 SGHAT, CDR2 FQNNGV. This CDR3 region has 17 residues. The CDR3 reads CASSFDGTSGGYNEQFF. The CDR3 DNA follows: TGTGCCAGCAGCTTTGATGGGACTAGCGGGGGATACAATGAGCAGTTCTTC.

This sequence joins TRBV18 and TRBJ1-1; TRBD1 aligns across 9 bases. The junction had 7 bases not matched to a gene; V was cut back by 0 bases and J by 2 bases. The germline V gene has CDR1 KGHSH and CDR2 LQKENI. This CDR3 has 17 amino acids. For the CDR3, the DNA is TGTGCCAGCTCACCACCTACAGGGGGCATAAGAAACACTGAAGCTTTCTTT. It encodes CASSPPTGGIRNTEAFF. Full variable domain (outside the CDR3, taken from reference TRBV18 and TRBJ1-1): NAGVMQNPRHLVRRRGQEARLRCSPMKGHSHVYWYRQLPEEGLKFMVYLQKENIIDESGMPKERFSAEFPKEGPSILRIQQVVRGDSAAYFCASSPPTGGIRNTEAFFGQGTRLTVV.

This clone has a handful of counts. The chain combines TRBV9 with TRBJ1-3, with TRBD1 as a possible D gene (6 bases). Trimming removed 0 bases from V and 1 base from J, with 11 bases in between. The CDR3 spans 16 residues. The germline V gene has CDR1 SGDLS and CDR2 YYNGEE. CDR3 in DNA: TGTGCCAGCAGCGTAGGAACAGGGTGGTCTGGAAACACCATATATTTT. This translates into CASSVGTGWSGNTIYF.

This chain joins TRBV2 and TRBJ2-1, with 14 bases fitting TRBD2. With 7 bases clipped from V and 6 bases from J, the junction kept 11 bases outside the gene matches. This CDR3 spans 17 amino acids. CDR1 and CDR2 from the germline V gene are SNHLY and FYNNEI. The DNA for the CDR3 is TGTGCCAGCATGACAGGACTAGCGGGAGGTCGATCCAATGAGCAGTTCTTC. The encoded protein is CASMTGLAGGRSNEQFF.

The chain is built from TRBV6-1 and TRBJ2-1; 8 bases line up with TRBD2. Germline V gene data show CDR1 as MNHNS and CDR2 as SASEGT. The V gene end was trimmed by 2 bases and the J gene end by 2 bases; junction bases not matched to a gene: 2. The CDR3 spans 15 residues. CDR3 DNA sequence: TGTGCCAGCAGTGAATCACTAGCGGCCTACAATGAGCAGTTCTTC. Protein product: CASSESLAAYNEQFF.

V gene TRBV5-6 combines with J gene TRBJ2-3, with TRBD2 identical over 9 bases. The CDR3 loop spans 14 amino acids. Germline V gene lookup returns CDR1 SGHDT and CDR2 YYEEEE. V dropped 7 bases and J dropped 5; count of bases not matched to a gene: 8. In DNA, the CDR3 is TGTGCCAGCCGACCCCTAGCGGGAAGAGATACGCAGTATTTT. Encoded protein: CASRPLAGRDTQYF. The variable domain in full, completed from reference TRBV5-6 and TRBJ2-3, reads DAGVTQSPTHLIKTRGQQVTLRCSPKSGHDTVSWYQQALGQGPQFIFQYYEEEERQRGNFPDRFSGHQFPNYSSELNVNALLLGDSALYLCASRPLAGRDTQYFGPGTRLTVL.

The V call is TRBV5-8, the J call TRBJ2-2; 7 bases are a match to TRBD2. Per germline, CDR1 SGHTS and CDR2 YDEGEE. Trimming removed 4 bases from V and 3 bases from J; junction bases left unmatched: 9. The CDR3 loop spans 16 amino acids. The CDR3 reads CASSHSRAGDTGELFF. Written as DNA, the CDR3 is TGTGCCAGCAGCCATTCCAGGGCGGGGGACACCGGGGAGCTGTTTTTT.